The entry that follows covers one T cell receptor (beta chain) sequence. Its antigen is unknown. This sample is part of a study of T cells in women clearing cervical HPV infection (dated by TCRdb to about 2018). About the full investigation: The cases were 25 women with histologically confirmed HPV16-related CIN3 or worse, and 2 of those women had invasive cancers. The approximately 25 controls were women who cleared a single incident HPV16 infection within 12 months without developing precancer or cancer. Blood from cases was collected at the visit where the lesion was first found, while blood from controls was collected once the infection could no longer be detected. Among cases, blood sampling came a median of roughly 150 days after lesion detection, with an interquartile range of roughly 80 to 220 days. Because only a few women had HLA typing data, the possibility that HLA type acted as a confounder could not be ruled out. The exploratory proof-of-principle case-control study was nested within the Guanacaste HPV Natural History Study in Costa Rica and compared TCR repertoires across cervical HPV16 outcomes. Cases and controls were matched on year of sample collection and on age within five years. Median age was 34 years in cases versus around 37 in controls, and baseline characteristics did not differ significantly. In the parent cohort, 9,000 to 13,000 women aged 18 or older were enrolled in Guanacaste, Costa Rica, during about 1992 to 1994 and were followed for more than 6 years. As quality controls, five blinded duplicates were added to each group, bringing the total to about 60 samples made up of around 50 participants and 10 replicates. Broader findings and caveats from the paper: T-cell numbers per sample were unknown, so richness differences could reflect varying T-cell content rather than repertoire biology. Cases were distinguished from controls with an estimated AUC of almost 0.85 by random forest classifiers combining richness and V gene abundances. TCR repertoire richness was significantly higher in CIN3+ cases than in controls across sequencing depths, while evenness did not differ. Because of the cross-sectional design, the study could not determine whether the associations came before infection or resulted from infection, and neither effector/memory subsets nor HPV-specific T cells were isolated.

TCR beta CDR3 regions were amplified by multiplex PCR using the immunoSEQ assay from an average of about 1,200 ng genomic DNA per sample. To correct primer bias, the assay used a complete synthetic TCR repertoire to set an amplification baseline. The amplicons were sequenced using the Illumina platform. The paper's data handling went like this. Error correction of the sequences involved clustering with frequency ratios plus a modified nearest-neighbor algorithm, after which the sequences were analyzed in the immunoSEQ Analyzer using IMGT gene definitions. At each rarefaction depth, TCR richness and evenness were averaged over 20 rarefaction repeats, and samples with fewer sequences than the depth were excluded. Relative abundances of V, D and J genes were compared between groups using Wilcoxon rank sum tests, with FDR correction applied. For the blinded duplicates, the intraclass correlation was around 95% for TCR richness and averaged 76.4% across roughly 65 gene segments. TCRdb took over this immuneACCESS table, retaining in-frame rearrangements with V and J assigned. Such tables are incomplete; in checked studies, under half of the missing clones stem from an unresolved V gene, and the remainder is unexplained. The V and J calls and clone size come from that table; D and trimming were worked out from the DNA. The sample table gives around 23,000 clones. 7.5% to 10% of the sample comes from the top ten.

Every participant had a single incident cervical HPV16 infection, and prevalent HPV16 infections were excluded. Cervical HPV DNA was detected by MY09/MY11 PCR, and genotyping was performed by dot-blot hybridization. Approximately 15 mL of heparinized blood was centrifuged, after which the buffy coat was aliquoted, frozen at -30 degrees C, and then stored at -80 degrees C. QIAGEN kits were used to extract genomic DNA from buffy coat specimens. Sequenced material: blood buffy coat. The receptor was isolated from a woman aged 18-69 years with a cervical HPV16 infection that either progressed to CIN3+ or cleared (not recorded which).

CDR3 DNA (partial): TGTGCCAGCAGCGTATTAGGGCAGGGTCTTGAAAAA. It encodes CASSVLGQGLEK. The complete CDR3 reads CASSVLGQGLEKLFF. The rearrangement joined TRBV9 to TRBJ1-4; possibly the D gene is TRBD1, per 5 matching bases. The CDR3 end lies 3 residues beyond the end of the read and is filled in from the germline J gene. V was cut back by 1 base and J by 7 bases, leaving a gap of 14 bases between them. From cysteine to phenylalanine, the CDR3 is 15 amino acids long. The 36 bases shown cover part of the CDR3, and their frame starts at base 1. Sequences SGDLS (CDR1) and YYNGEE (CDR2) are obtained from the germline V gene.